This is a list of T cell receptor beta chains from one sample in a study of blood T cell repertoires in COVID-19. The protocol was immunoSEQ multiplex PCR, while the TCRdb copy is restricted to in-frame clones and leaves out a portion. Here the sample spans more than 45,000 clones, almost 85% being singletons. The sample consisted of peripheral blood. These receptors all come from a human donor in a cohort sampled during active COVID-19. The CDR3 runs from the conserved cysteine through the conserved F or W. A D gene is named only where the DNA matches it firmly. Size is omitted from some rows. Given values are once, few, many or a class for expanded clones.

J gene,V gene,clone size,D gene,CDR3 DNA,CDR3 protein
TRBJ1-5,TRBV7-9,NA,NA,TGTGCCAGCAGCTTAGGATTCAGGGGAAACAATCAGCCCCAGCATTTT,CASSLGFRGNNQPQHF
TRBJ1-3,TRBV9,NA,NA,TGTGCCAGCAGCGCCCAGCGGGGTGGAGAAGGAAACACCATATATTTT,CASSAQRGGEGNTIYF
TRBJ2-7,TRBV12-3/TRBV12-4,NA,NA,TGTGCCAGCAGTCGACAGCGATCCTACGAGCAGTACTTC,CASSRQRSYEQYF
TRBJ1-1,TRBV7-9,NA,NA,TGTGCCAGCAGCTTACCAGGGATGAACACTGAAGCTTTCTTT,CASSLPGMNTEAFF
TRBJ1-1,TRBV19,NA,TRBD1,TGTGCCAGTAGTCGGGACAGACCGAACACTGAAGCTTTCTTT,CASSRDRPNTEAFF
TRBJ2-5,TRBV30,NA,NA,TGTGCCTGGAGCCTTGGGGCGGCGAGAGAGACCCAGTACTTC,CAWSLGAARETQYF
TRBJ2-2,TRBV29-1,NA,TRBD2,TGCAGCGTCAACCGGGGGGGCACCGGGGAGCTGTTTTTT,CSVNRGGTGELFF
TRBJ2-1,TRBV7-8,NA,TRBD2,TGTGCCAGCAGCTTTTCCGGGAGGTCGGGGGGGACGCAGTTCTTC,CASSFSGRSGGTQFF
TRBJ2-1,TRBV27,NA,TRBD2,TGTGCCAGCAGAAGGACTAGCTCCTACAATGAGCAGTTCTTC,CASRRTSSYNEQFF
TRBJ2-3,TRBV4-2,once,NA,TGTGCCAGCAGCCAAGATCGGACTAAGCAGTATTTT,CASSQDRTKQYF
TRBJ1-5,TRBV18,NA,TRBD1,TGTGCCAGCTCACCACCGGGACAGGGGGGGCAGCCCCAGCATTTT,CASSPPGQGGQPQHF
TRBJ1-1,TRBV7-8,few,NA,TGTGCCAGCAGCTTAAGTTCAGGGTTCGGCACTGAAGCTTTCTTT,CASSLSSGFGTEAFF
TRBJ2-7,TRBV13,few,TRBD1,TGTGCCAGCAGCAGGGACAGGGAGCCCGAGCAGTACTTC,CASSRDREPEQYF
TRBJ1-1,TRBV12-3/TRBV12-4,NA,NA,TGTGCCAGCAGTTTAGAGGGAGGATTAGAAGCTTTCTTT,CASSLEGGLEAFF
TRBJ2-1,TRBV7-2,NA,TRBD2,TGTGCCAGCAGCTTAGCCGGGACTAGCGGTTACAATGAGCAGTTCTTC,CASSLAGTSGYNEQFF
TRBJ2-1,TRBV30,NA,TRBD1,TGTGCCTGGAGTGTCTGGGACAGGTCGAGTGAGCAGTTCTTC,CAWSVWDRSSEQFF
TRBJ1-6,TRBV3-1/TRBV3-2,NA,NA,TGTGCCAGCAGCCCCATTCAGGGTGGTAAAGGTAATTCACCCCTCCACTTT,CASSPIQGGKGNSPLHF
TRBJ2-1,TRBV18,once,TRBD2,TGTGCCAGCTCACAAGACGGGACCGGGACTAGCTGGGTTTTCTTC,CASSQDGTGTSWVFF
TRBJ1-1,TRBV5-1,NA,TRBD1,TGCGCCAGCAGCTTTAGGACAGGGAGGAACACTGAAGCTTTCTTT,CASSFRTGRNTEAFF
TRBJ2-7,TRBV12-2,NA,NA,TGTGCAAGTCGCTTAAGGCCCGACAGGGTCGTGGGGACCTACGAGCAGTACTTC,CASRLRPDRVVGTYEQYF
TRBJ1-4,TRBV25-1,NA,NA,TGTGCCAGCCGGAGCACAGGTGAAAAACTGTTTTTT,CASRSTGEKLFF
TRBJ1-5,TRBV7-2,NA,NA,TGTGCCAGCAGGGAGCCTCCTCTTGGACAGCCCCAGCATTTT,CASREPPLGQPQHF
TRBJ1-4,TRBV30,NA,TRBD1,TGTGCCTGGAGCCGACCGGGACAGAATGAAAAACTGTTTTTT,CAWSRPGQNEKLFF
TRBJ2-2,TRBV5-1,once,NA,TGCGCCAGCAGCTTGGTTCTCTGGGGCAACACCGGGGAGCTGTTTTTT,CASSLVLWGNTGELFF
TRBJ2-7,TRBV6-2/TRBV6-3,NA,TRBD1,TGTGCCAGCAGCCGACAGGGTGTAGGCGAGCAGTACTTC,CASSRQGVGEQYF
TRBJ2-2,TRBV19,NA,TRBD1,TGTGCCAGTAGTCCCCGACAGGGTAGAAACGGGGAGCTGTTTTTT,CASSPRQGRNGELFF
TRBJ2-3,TRBV11-2,NA,TRBD1,TGTGCCAGCCCCAGACAGGGTCCAGATACGCAGTATTTT,CASPRQGPDTQYF
TRBJ2-4,TRBV6-2/TRBV6-3,NA,TRBD1,TGTGCCAGCAGTATGGGGACAGGGAACATTCAGTACTTC,CASSMGTGNIQYF
TRBJ1-2,TRBV2,NA,NA,TGTGCCAGCAGTGAATTCGACTATGGCTACACCTTC,CASSEFDYGYTF
TRBJ2-1,TRBV27,NA,TRBD1,TGTGCCAGCAGACCCGCCCCGGGACAGGGGTTTAGTGAGCAGTTCTTC,CASRPAPGQGFSEQFF
TRBJ1-2,TRBV19,NA,TRBD1,TGTGCCAGTAGTATCCTAGGGACAGGGTCCAGCAATGGCTACACCTTC,CASSILGTGSSNGYTF
TRBJ2-5,TRBV7-2,NA,TRBD1,TGTGCCAGCAGCTCAGCGACAGGGGGTGCGACCCAGTACTTC,CASSSATGGATQYF
TRBJ2-7,TRBV2,NA,TRBD2,TGTGCCAGCGAGGGACTAGCGGGGGGCCATCAGTACTTC,CASEGLAGGHQYF
TRBJ2-1,TRBV7-2,NA,NA,TGTGCCAGCAGCTCCCTCCCTCGGGATGAGCAGTTCTTC,CASSSLPRDEQFF
TRBJ2-1,TRBV29-1,few,NA,TGCAGCGTTGAATATCACAATGAGCAGTTCTTC,CSVEYHNEQFF
TRBJ2-1,TRBV7-2,NA,TRBD2,TGTGCCAGCAGCTTGCAGCGGGGGGTCCTCAATGAGCAGTTCTTC,CASSLQRGVLNEQFF
TRBJ1-4,TRBV6-1,NA,TRBD1,TGTGCCAGCAGTGAAGGGACAGGGTTTGAAAAACTGTTTTTT,CASSEGTGFEKLFF
TRBJ2-7,TRBV9,NA,NA,TGTGCCAGCAGCGTAGCTCAGGGCCCCTACGAGCAGTACTTC,CASSVAQGPYEQYF
TRBJ1-2,TRBV13,many,TRBD1,TGTGCCAGCAGCTTAGGGACAGGGGTATATGGCTACACCTTC,CASSLGTGVYGYTF
TRBJ2-2,TRBV6-2/TRBV6-3,NA,TRBD2,TGTGCCAGCAGTCGACTAGCGGGGGGGACCGGGGAGCTGTTTTTT,CASSRLAGGTGELFF
TRBJ1-2,TRBV7-2,NA,NA,TGTGCCAGCAGCTCCGGACCCGCGGAGGGTTCTGGCTACACCTTC,CASSSGPAEGSGYTF
TRBJ1-5,TRBV19,NA,TRBD1,TGTGCCAGTAGTCTATTGACAGGGAAGGGACGTCAGCCCCAGCATTTT,CASSLLTGKGRQPQHF
TRBJ1-4,TRBV6-5,NA,NA,TGTGCCAGCAGTTACTCAGGACACCCCACTAATGAAAAACTGTTTTTT,CASSYSGHPTNEKLFF
TRBJ2-2,TRBV27,NA,TRBD2,TGTGCCAGCAGCTATAGCGGGGGGCTTAGTACCGGGGAGCTGTTTTTT,CASSYSGGLSTGELFF
TRBJ2-5,TRBV6-5,NA,NA,TGTGCCAGCAGTCCATCCCGGGTCTCCCAGTACTTC,CASSPSRVSQYF
TRBJ1-2,TRBV15,NA,NA,TGTGCCACCAGCAGAGAGCCTTCCGCCGGGAACTATGGCTACACCTTC,CATSREPSAGNYGYTF
TRBJ1-1,TRBV12-3/TRBV12-4,NA,NA,TGTGCCAGCACCCTGACAACCAACACTGAAGCTTTCTTT,CASTLTTNTEAFF
TRBJ2-1,TRBV5-6,NA,NA,TGTGCCAGCAGCTTCGGGACAACCAATGAGCAGTTCTTC,CASSFGTTNEQFF
TRBJ2-5,TRBV5-4,NA,TRBD2,TGTGCCAGCAGCTACAGCGGGGGGATAGTCGAGACCCAGTACTTC,CASSYSGGIVETQYF
TRBJ1-2,TRBV28,NA,NA,TGTGCCAGCAGTCTCCAGGCGAACTATGGCTACACCTTC,CASSLQANYGYTF
TRBJ2-1,TRBV30,NA,TRBD1,TGTGCCTGGACGTCCGAACGGACAGGGTGGGATGAGCAGTTCTTC,CAWTSERTGWDEQFF
TRBJ1-2,TRBV6-5,few,NA,TGTGCCAGCACGGGAGGGTCCAGGGGCTATGGCTACACCTTC,CASTGGSRGYGYTF
TRBJ2-3,TRBV3-1/TRBV3-2,NA,NA,TGTGCCAGCAGCCAAGAACGGATCCGGGGAGGTCCGGCCCTAACTAGCACAGATACGCAGTATTTT,CASSQERIRGGPALTSTDTQYF
TRBJ2-3,TRBV7-8,NA,TRBD2,TGTGCCAGCAGCCCGATCCTCGGGCGGGGGGGCAACACAGATACGCAGTATTTT,CASSPILGRGGNTDTQYF
TRBJ1-4,TRBV6-6,once,TRBD1,TGTGCCAGCAGTTTCGCGGACAGGGTTGGGGAAAAACTGTTTTTT,CASSFADRVGEKLFF
TRBJ2-5,TRBV5-1,NA,NA,TGCGCCAGCAGCCTTTATGACAGGTTGTCAGAGACCCAGTACTTC,CASSLYDRLSETQYF
TRBJ2-2,TRBV3-1/TRBV3-2,NA,NA,TGTGCCAGCAGCCGAGGGCCGCGGGAGCTGTTTTTT,CASSRGPRELFF
TRBJ2-7,TRBV27,NA,TRBD1,TGTGCCAGCAGTTTCTTGGACAGGGCGTACGAGCAGTACTTC,CASSFLDRAYEQYF
TRBJ1-5,TRBV2,few,TRBD1,TGTGCCAGCAGCTCGGGACAGGCTGGAGAGCCCCAGCATTTT,CASSSGQAGEPQHF